This T cell receptor (beta chain) was sequenced during a study of vaccination effects on CD4 cells after COVID-19. Pools of viral peptides were used by the ViraFEST assay to expand antigen-specific CD4+ T cells ahead of sequencing. Following culture for approximately ten days, CD4+ T cells were isolated. Each culture had half its medium swapped for IL-2 medium on days 3 and 7. Of note for this clone: Its cognate antigen is unknown.

Here immunoSEQ multiplex PCR was the method, and the copy in TCRdb shows in-frame clones only, minus some. The sample lists under 80,000 clones; roughly 80% were seen once. Per the germline V gene, CDR1 is SNHLY and CDR2 is FYNNEI. With 8 bases removed from V and 2 bases from J, the gap between germline ends came to 16 bases. The CDR3 consists of 15 residues. The V gene is TRBV2, the J gene TRBJ2-1; D is possibly TRBD1 (7 bases). This clonotype originated in a human donor who received a COVID-19 vaccine. The specimen comprised CD4+ T cells from PBMCs cultured with HCoV-229E spike peptides, sampled before COVID-19 vaccination. The CDR3 reads CASRRGDSPYNEQFF. CDR3 nucleotide sequence: TGTGCCAGCCGGAGGGGGGACAGCCCCTACAATGAGCAGTTCTTC.